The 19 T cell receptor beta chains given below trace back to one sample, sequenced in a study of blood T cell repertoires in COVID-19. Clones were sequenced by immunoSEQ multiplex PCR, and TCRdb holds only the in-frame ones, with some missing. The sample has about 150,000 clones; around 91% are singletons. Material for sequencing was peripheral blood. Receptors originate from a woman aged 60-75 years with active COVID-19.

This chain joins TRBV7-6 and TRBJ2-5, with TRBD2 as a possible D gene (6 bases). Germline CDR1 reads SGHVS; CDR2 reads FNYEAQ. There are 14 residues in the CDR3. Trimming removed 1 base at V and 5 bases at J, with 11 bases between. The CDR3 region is CASSLVGGTETQYF. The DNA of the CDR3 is TGTGCCAGCAGCTTAGTCGGGGGTACGGAGACCCAGTACTTC. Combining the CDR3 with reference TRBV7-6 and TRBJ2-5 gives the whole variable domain GAGVSQSPRYKVTKRGQDVALRCDPISGHVSLYWYRQALGQGPEFLTYFNYEAQQDKSGLPNDRFSAERPEGSISTLTIQRTEQRDSAMYRCASSLVGGTETQYFGPGTRLLVL.

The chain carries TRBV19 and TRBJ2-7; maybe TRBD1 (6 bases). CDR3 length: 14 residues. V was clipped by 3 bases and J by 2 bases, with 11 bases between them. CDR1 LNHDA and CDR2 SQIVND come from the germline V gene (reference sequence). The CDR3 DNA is TGTGCCAGTAGTATCCAGGGGCTGGCCTACGAGCAGTACTTC. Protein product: CASSIQGLAYEQYF.

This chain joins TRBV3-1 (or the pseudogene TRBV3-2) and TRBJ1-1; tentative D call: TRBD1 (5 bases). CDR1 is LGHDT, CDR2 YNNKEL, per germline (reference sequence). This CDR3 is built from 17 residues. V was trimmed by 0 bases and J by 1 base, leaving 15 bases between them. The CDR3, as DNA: TGTGCCAGCAGCCAAGACTCGCGGGGCGCATGGAACACTGAAGCTTTCTTT. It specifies CASSQDSRGAWNTEAFF.

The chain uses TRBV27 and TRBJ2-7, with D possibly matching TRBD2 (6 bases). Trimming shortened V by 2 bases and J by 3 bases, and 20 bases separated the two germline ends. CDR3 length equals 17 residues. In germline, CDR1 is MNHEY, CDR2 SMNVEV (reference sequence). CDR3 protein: CASSLTNPGLLSYEQYF. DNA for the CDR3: TGTGCCAGCAGTTTAACCAATCCGGGACTTCTAAGCTACGAGCAGTACTTC.

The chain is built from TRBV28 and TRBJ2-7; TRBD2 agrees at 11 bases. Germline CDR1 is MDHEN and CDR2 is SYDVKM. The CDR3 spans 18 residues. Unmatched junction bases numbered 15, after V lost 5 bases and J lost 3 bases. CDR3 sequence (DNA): TGTGCCAGCAGTACGAGACTAGCGGGAATGGTTTGGGACTACGAGCAGTACTTC. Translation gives CASSTRLAGMVWDYEQYF.

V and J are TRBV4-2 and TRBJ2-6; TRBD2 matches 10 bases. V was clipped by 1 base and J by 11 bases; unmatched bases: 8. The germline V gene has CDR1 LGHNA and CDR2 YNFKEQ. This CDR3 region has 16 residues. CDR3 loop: CASSQGTSGPRDVLTF. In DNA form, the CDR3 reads TGTGCCAGCAGCCAAGGGACTAGCGGTCCCCGGGACGTCCTGACTTTC.

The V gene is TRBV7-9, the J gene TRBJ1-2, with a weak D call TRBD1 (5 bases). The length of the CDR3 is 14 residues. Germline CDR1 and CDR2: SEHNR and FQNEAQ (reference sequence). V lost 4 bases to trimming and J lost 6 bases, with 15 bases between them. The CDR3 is CASSSSLGGDGYTF. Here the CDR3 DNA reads TGTGCCAGCAGCTCCTCTTTGGGGGGAGATGGCTACACCTTC.

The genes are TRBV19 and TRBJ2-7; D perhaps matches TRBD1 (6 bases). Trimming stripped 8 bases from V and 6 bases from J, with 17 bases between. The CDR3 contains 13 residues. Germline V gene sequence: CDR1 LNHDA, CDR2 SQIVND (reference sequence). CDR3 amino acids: CASRTTGTGEQYF. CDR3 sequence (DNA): TGTGCCAGTCGAACTACAGGGACGGGCGAGCAGTACTTC.

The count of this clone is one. CDR3 bases: TGTGCCGCCGCGCGCGCCTCGGGATCGTCCCTCCACTTT. Translated, it gives CAAARASGSSLHF. V usage is TRBV10-3 and J usage is TRBJ1-6; D is undetermined. This CDR3 has 13 amino acids. CDR1 is ENHRY and CDR2 is SYGVKD in the germline V gene. Between the trimmed V and J ends, which lost 11 bases and 14 bases, there was a span of 22 bases.

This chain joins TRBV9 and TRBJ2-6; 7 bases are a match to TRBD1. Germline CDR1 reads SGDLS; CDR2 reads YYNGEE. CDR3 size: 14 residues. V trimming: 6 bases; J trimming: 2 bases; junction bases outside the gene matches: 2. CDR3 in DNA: TGTGCCAGCACCGGGACAGCTGGGGCCAACGTCCTGACTTTC. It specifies CASTGTAGANVLTF.

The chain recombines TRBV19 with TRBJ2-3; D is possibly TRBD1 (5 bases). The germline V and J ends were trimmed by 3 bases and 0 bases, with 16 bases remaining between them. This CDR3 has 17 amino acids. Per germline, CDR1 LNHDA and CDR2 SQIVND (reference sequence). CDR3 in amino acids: CASSMGLGVLSTDTQYF. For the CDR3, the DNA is TGTGCCAGTAGTATGGGCCTAGGGGTCCTGAGCACAGATACGCAGTATTTT.

The CDR3 DNA sequence: TGTGCCAGCAGTACATGGGGCCTAGCGGGAGATCACAATGAGCAGTTCTTC. Amino acid sequence: CASSTWGLAGDHNEQFF. The chain is built from TRBV27 and TRBJ2-1; 10 bases are shared with TRBD2. J was trimmed by 5 bases and V by 5 bases; bases with no gene match: 12. In germline, CDR1 is MNHEY, CDR2 SMNVEV (reference sequence). The CDR3 has 17 residues.

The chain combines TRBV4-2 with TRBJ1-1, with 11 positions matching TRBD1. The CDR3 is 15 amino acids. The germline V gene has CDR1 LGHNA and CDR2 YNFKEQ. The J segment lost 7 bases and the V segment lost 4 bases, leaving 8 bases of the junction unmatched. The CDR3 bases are TGTGCCAGCAGCCCCGAGGACAGGGGGCGAAGTGAAGCTTTCTTT. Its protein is CASSPEDRGRSEAFF.

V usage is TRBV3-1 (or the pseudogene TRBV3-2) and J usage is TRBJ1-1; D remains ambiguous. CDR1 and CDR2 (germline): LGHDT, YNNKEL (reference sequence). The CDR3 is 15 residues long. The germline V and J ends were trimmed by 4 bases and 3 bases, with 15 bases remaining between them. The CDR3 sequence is CASSRMSGLDTEAFF. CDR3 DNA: TGTGCCAGCAGCCGCATGTCAGGCCTTGACACTGAAGCTTTCTTT.

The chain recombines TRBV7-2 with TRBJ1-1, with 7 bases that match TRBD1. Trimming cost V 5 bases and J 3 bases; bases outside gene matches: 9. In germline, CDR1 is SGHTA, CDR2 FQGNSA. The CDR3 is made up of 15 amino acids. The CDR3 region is CASSQGGWGYTEAFF. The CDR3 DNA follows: TGTGCCAGCAGCCAGGGGGGATGGGGGTACACTGAAGCTTTCTTT.

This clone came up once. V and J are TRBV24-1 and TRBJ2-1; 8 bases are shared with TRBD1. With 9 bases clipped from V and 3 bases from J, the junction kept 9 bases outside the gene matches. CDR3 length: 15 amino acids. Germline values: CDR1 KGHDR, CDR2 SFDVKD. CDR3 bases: TGTGCCACCGGCCAGACAGGGACAGGCTACAATGAGCAGTTCTTC. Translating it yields CATGQTGTGYNEQFF.

The CDR3 is CASSPLLAENSPLHF. As DNA, the CDR3 is TGTGCCAGCTCACCCCTCCTCGCGGAGAATTCACCCCTCCACTTT. The chain combines TRBV18 with TRBJ1-6, with D hard to call. CDR3 size: 15 residues. V lost 3 bases to trimming and J lost 7 bases, with 13 bases between them. Germline CDR1 and CDR2: KGHSH and LQKENI.

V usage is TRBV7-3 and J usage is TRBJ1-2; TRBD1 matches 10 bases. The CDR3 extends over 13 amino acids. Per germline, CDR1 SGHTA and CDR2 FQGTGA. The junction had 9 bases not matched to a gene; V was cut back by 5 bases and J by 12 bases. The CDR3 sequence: CASSQGRDRGHTF. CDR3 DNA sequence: TGTGCCAGCAGCCAAGGCCGGGACAGGGGACACACCTTC.

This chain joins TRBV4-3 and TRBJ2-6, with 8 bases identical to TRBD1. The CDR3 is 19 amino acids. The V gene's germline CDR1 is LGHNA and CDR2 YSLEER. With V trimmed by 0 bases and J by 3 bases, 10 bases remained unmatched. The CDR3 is CASSQDGAGGVGGANVLTF. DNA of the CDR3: TGCGCCAGCAGCCAAGATGGGGCAGGGGGCGTAGGTGGGGCCAACGTCCTGACTTTC.